This is a list of T cell receptor beta chains from one sample in a study of T cell responses to AZD1222 COVID-19 vaccine. Produced via immunoSEQ multiplex PCR; TCRdb's table is partial and in-frame only. In the table there are 44,000 or so clones, around four fifths of which are singletons. Source: peripheral blood, taken 28 days after the second dose of the MenACWY control vaccine. These receptor sequences come from an adult who received the MenACWY meningococcal vaccine as a control. The CDR3 runs from the conserved cysteine through the conserved F or W. D genes are given only for firm matches. Expanded clones are given a class, and other clones once, few, many or no size at all.

CDR3 length: 15
clone size: few
D gene: NA
J gene: TRBJ2-6
V gene: TRBV28
CDR3 DNA: TGTGCCAGCAGTTTACTGGGACCTGGGGCCAACGTCCTGACTTTC
CDR3 protein: CASSLLGPGANVLTF

CDR3 length: 14
clone size: NA
D gene: NA
J gene: TRBJ2-7
V gene: TRBV6-5
CDR3 DNA: TGTGCCAGCAGCAGGGGAGTACTTTCCTACGAGCAGTACTTC
CDR3 protein: CASSRGVLSYEQYF

CDR3 length: 16
clone size: NA
D gene: NA
J gene: TRBJ2-2
V gene: TRBV14
CDR3 DNA: TGTGCCAGCAGCCCCAAGCCTGGATTCTACACCGGGGAGCTGTTTTTT
CDR3 protein: CASSPKPGFYTGELFF

CDR3 length: 11
clone size: NA
D gene: NA
J gene: TRBJ2-5
V gene: TRBV5-1
CDR3 DNA: TGCGCCAGCAGCTTTAAAGAGACCCAGTACTTC
CDR3 protein: CASSFKETQYF

CDR3 length: 16
clone size: NA
D gene: TRBD2
J gene: TRBJ2-3
V gene: TRBV5-4
CDR3 DNA: TGTGCCAGCAGCCCGTTCCTAGCGGGCGGGCCAGATACGCAGTATTTT
CDR3 protein: CASSPFLAGGPDTQYF

CDR3 length: 16
clone size: NA
D gene: TRBD1
J gene: TRBJ1-1
V gene: TRBV19
CDR3 DNA: TGTGCCAGTAGTATCGCCGGGGCAGGGGGTCGGACTGAAGCTTTCTTT
CDR3 protein: CASSIAGAGGRTEAFF

CDR3 length: 14
clone size: NA
D gene: NA
J gene: TRBJ1-2
V gene: TRBV9
CDR3 DNA: TGTGCCAGCAGCGTAGGTATGGGCCCCTATGGCTACACCTTC
CDR3 protein: CASSVGMGPYGYTF

CDR3 length: 11
clone size: NA
D gene: NA
J gene: TRBJ2-1
V gene: TRBV7-8
CDR3 DNA: TGTGCCAGCAGTCCCGGGACGGAGCAGTTCTTC
CDR3 protein: CASSPGTEQFF

CDR3 length: 15
clone size: NA
D gene: NA
J gene: TRBJ2-3
V gene: TRBV15
CDR3 DNA: TGTGCCACCAGCAGTGTGGTGGGGGGAACAGATACGCAGTATTTT
CDR3 protein: CATSSVVGGTDTQYF

CDR3 length: 13
clone size: medium-sized
D gene: TRBD2
J gene: TRBJ2-1
V gene: TRBV6-4
CDR3 DNA: TGTGCCAGCAGTAGCGGGGGGGCCAATGAGCAGTTCTTC
CDR3 protein: CASSSGGANEQFF

CDR3 length: 17
clone size: NA
D gene: NA
J gene: TRBJ2-3
V gene: TRBV4-1
CDR3 DNA: TGCGCCAGCAGCCAAGGCTTCACAGGGTTCAGCACAGATACGCAGTATTTT
CDR3 protein: CASSQGFTGFSTDTQYF

CDR3 length: 14
clone size: few
D gene: NA
J gene: TRBJ1-2
V gene: TRBV6-5
CDR3 DNA: TGTGCCAGCACCCCCGGACAGTATTTAGATGGCTACACCTTC
CDR3 protein: CASTPGQYLDGYTF

CDR3 length: 13
clone size: NA
D gene: NA
J gene: TRBJ1-4
V gene: TRBV10-1
CDR3 DNA: TGCGCCAGCAGCCCCGGTCCCGGCGAAAAACTGTTTTTT
CDR3 protein: CASSPGPGEKLFF

CDR3 length: 18
clone size: NA
D gene: NA
J gene: TRBJ2-1
V gene: TRBV6-2/TRBV6-3
CDR3 DNA: TGTGCCAGCAGTTATCGGGGCGGGATGCCAATCCGCTACAATGAGCAGTTCTTC
CDR3 protein: CASSYRGGMPIRYNEQFF

CDR3 length: 10
clone size: NA
D gene: NA
J gene: TRBJ2-5
V gene: TRBV28
CDR3 DNA: TGTGCCAGCAGCGGGCAGACCCAGTACTTC
CDR3 protein: CASSGQTQYF

CDR3 length: 16
clone size: few
D gene: TRBD2
J gene: TRBJ2-2
V gene: TRBV7-7
CDR3 DNA: TGTGCCAGCAGCCCAGTAGCGGGGGGCGGAACCGGGGAGCTGTTTTTT
CDR3 protein: CASSPVAGGGTGELFF

CDR3 length: 13
clone size: NA
D gene: NA
J gene: TRBJ1-2
V gene: TRBV2
CDR3 DNA: TGTGCCAGCAAAACAGCAGCTAACTATGGCTACACCTTC
CDR3 protein: CASKTAANYGYTF

CDR3 length: 15
clone size: NA
D gene: TRBD2
J gene: TRBJ2-7
V gene: TRBV7-6
CDR3 DNA: TGTGCCAGCAGCCTGGGACTAGCGGGAGGGAACGAGCAGTACTTC
CDR3 protein: CASSLGLAGGNEQYF

CDR3 length: 15
clone size: NA
D gene: NA
J gene: TRBJ2-2
V gene: TRBV6-5
CDR3 DNA: TGTGCCAGCAGTTTCCGGGGGCTCGGGGTCGGGGAGCTGTTTTTT
CDR3 protein: CASSFRGLGVGELFF

CDR3 length: 14
clone size: NA
D gene: NA
J gene: TRBJ2-7
V gene: TRBV28
CDR3 DNA: TGTGCCAGCAGGGAGGAGGACAGAGGAACCGAGCAGTACTTC
CDR3 protein: CASREEDRGTEQYF

CDR3 length: 13
clone size: NA
D gene: NA
J gene: TRBJ2-2
V gene: TRBV18
CDR3 DNA: TGTGCCAGCTCACTAGACAGCGGCCGGGAGCTGTTTTTT
CDR3 protein: CASSLDSGRELFF

CDR3 length: 15
clone size: few
D gene: TRBD1
J gene: TRBJ1-3
V gene: TRBV10-3
CDR3 DNA: TGTGCCATCAGTCCCGACAGGGGCTCTGGAAACACCATATATTTT
CDR3 protein: CAISPDRGSGNTIYF

CDR3 length: 13
clone size: NA
D gene: NA
J gene: TRBJ1-2
V gene: TRBV3-1/TRBV3-2
CDR3 DNA: TGTGCCAGCAGCCAAGCTCCAGGAGCCGGCTACACCTTC
CDR3 protein: CASSQAPGAGYTF

CDR3 length: 12
clone size: NA
D gene: NA
J gene: TRBJ1-1
V gene: TRBV19
CDR3 DNA: TGTGCCAGTAAGGGGCTGGGGACTGAAGCTTTCTTT
CDR3 protein: CASKGLGTEAFF

CDR3 length: 14
clone size: NA
D gene: NA
J gene: TRBJ2-7
V gene: TRBV19
CDR3 DNA: TGTGCCAGTAGTATAGGGACGGCCGCCTACGAGCAGTACTTC
CDR3 protein: CASSIGTAAYEQYF

CDR3 length: 14
clone size: NA
D gene: NA
J gene: TRBJ1-1
V gene: TRBV19
CDR3 DNA: TGTGCCAGTAGTATCAAGACAGTAGGGACTGAAGCTTTCTTT
CDR3 protein: CASSIKTVGTEAFF

CDR3 length: 16
clone size: once
D gene: NA
J gene: TRBJ2-3
V gene: TRBV6-1
CDR3 DNA: TGTGCCAGCAGTGAAGGGGAGGGGGCCGGCACAGATACGCAGTATTTT
CDR3 protein: CASSEGEGAGTDTQYF

CDR3 length: 13
clone size: NA
D gene: NA
J gene: TRBJ1-1
V gene: TRBV9
CDR3 DNA: TGTGCCAGCACCCCCGGGGGAAGGACTGAAGCTTTCTTT
CDR3 protein: CASTPGGRTEAFF

CDR3 length: 15
clone size: NA
D gene: TRBD1
J gene: TRBJ1-2
V gene: TRBV2
CDR3 DNA: TGTGCCATCAAAAATGAAGGGGGCTCCAACTATGGCTACACCTTC
CDR3 protein: CAIKNEGGSNYGYTF

CDR3 length: 14
clone size: NA
D gene: NA
J gene: TRBJ1-1
V gene: TRBV28
CDR3 DNA: TGTGCCAGCAGTTTGAAGGGGTCTAGTTCTGAAGCTTTCTTT
CDR3 protein: CASSLKGSSSEAFF

CDR3 length: 15
clone size: few
D gene: TRBD1
J gene: TRBJ2-1
V gene: TRBV6-1
CDR3 DNA: TGTGCCAGCAGTGACGGACAGGGGGATACGGATGAGCAGTTCTTC
CDR3 protein: CASSDGQGDTDEQFF

CDR3 length: 15
clone size: once
D gene: TRBD1
J gene: TRBJ2-3
V gene: TRBV6-4
CDR3 DNA: TGTGCCAGCAGTGACGGGACAGGGGGCGCAGATACGCAGTATTTT
CDR3 protein: CASSDGTGGADTQYF

CDR3 length: 14
clone size: NA
D gene: NA
J gene: TRBJ2-1
V gene: TRBV19
CDR3 DNA: TGTGCCAGTAGGCTCCGGGACCCCCGTAATGAGCAGTTCTTC
CDR3 protein: CASRLRDPRNEQFF

CDR3 length: 16
clone size: few
D gene: NA
J gene: TRBJ1-2
V gene: TRBV10-3
CDR3 DNA: TGTGCCATCAGTGGGTCTCCCAGACAGGTCAGGTATGGCTACACCTTC
CDR3 protein: CAISGSPRQVRYGYTF

CDR3 length: 14
clone size: NA
D gene: NA
J gene: TRBJ1-2
V gene: TRBV3-1/TRBV3-2
CDR3 DNA: TGTGCCAGCAGCCAAGCCCGGGGGTACTATGGCTACACCTTC
CDR3 protein: CASSQARGYYGYTF

CDR3 length: 15
clone size: NA
D gene: NA
J gene: TRBJ2-6
V gene: TRBV19
CDR3 DNA: TGTGCCAGTACCCCGGGGGCTGCTGGGGCCAACGTCCTGACTTTC
CDR3 protein: CASTPGAAGANVLTF